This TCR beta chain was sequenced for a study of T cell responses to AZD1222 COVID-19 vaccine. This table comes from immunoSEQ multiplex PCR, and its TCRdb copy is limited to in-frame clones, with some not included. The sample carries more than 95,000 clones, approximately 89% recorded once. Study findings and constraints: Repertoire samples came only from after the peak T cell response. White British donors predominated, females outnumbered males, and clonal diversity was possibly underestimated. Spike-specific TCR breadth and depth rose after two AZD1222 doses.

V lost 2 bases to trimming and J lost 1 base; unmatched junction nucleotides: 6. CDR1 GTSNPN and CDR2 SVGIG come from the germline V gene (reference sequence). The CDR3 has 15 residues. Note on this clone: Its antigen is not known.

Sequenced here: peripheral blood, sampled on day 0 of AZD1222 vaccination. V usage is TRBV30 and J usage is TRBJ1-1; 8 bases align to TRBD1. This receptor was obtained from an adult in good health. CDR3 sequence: CAWSPSDRENTEAFF. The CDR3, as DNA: TGTGCCTGGAGTCCCTCGGACAGGGAGAACACTGAAGCTTTCTTT.